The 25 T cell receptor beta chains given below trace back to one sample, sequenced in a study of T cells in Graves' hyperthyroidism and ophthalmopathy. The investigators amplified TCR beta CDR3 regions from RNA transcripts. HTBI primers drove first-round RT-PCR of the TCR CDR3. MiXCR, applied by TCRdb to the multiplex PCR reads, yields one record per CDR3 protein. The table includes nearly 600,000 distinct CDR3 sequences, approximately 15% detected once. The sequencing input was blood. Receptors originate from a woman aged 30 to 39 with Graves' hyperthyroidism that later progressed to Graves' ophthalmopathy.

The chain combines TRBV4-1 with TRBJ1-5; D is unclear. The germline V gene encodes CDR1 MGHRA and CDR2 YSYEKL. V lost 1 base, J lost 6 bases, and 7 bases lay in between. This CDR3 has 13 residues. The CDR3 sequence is CASSQVWTQPQHF. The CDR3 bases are TGCGCCAGCAGCCAAGTTTGGACTCAGCCCCAGCATTTT.

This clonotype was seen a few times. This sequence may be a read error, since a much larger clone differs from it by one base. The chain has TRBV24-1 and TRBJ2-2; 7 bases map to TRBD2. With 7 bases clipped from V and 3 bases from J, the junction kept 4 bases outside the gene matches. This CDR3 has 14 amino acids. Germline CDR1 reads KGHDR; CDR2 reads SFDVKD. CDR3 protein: CATRVRGDTGELFF. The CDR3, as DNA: TGTGCCACCAGGGTCCGGGGGGACACCGGGGAGCTGTTTTTT.

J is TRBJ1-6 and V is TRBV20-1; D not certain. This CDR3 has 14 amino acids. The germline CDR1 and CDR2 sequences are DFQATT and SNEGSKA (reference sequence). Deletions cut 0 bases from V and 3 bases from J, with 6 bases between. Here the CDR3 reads CSAREGHYNSPLHF. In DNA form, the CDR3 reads TGCAGTGCTAGAGAAGGGCACTATAATTCACCCCTCCACTTT.

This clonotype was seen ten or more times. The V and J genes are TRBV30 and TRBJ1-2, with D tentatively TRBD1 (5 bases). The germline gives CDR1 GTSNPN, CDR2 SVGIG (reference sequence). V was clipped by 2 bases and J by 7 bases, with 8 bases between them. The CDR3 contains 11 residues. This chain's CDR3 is CAWSQGGGYTF. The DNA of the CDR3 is TGTGCCTGGAGTCAGGGAGGTGGCTACACCTTC.

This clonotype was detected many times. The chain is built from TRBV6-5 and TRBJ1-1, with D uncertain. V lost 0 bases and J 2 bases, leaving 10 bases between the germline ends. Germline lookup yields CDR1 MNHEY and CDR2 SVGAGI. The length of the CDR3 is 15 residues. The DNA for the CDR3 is TGTGCCAGCAGTTACTCGTTTGCAGAAAACACTGAAGCTTTCTTT. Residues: CASSYSFAENTEAFF.

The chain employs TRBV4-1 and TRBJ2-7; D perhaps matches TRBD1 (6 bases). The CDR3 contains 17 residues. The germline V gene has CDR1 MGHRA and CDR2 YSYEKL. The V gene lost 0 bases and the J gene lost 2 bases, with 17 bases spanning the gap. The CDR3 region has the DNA TGCGCCAGCAGCCAAGAAGAATGGGGACATAGAGCCTACGAGCAGTACTTC. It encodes CASSQEEWGHRAYEQYF.

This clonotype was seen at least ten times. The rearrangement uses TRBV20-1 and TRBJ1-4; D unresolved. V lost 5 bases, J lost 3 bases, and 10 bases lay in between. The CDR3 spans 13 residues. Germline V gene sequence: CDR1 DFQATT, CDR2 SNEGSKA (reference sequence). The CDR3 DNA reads TGCAGTGCTGACCGGGCTCCTAATGAAAAACTGTTTTTT. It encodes CSADRAPNEKLFF.

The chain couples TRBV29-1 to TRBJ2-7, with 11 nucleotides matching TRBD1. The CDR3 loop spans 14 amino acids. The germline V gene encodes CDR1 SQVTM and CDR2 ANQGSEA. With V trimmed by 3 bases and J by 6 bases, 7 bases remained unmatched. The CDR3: CSVDRDRGSGEQYF. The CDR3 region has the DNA TGCAGCGTTGATCGGGACAGGGGGTCGGGCGAGCAGTACTTC.

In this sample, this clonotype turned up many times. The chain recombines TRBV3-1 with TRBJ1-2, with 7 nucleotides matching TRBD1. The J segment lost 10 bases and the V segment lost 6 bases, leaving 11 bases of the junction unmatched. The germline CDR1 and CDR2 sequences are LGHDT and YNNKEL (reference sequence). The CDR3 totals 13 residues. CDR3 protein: CASRPTGKEDYTF. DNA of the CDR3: TGTGCCAGCAGGCCGACAGGGAAAGAGGACTACACCTTC.

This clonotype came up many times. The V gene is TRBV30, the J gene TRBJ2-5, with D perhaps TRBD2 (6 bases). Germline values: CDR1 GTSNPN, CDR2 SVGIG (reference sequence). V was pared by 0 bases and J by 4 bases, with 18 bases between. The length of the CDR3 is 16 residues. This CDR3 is CAWSVYGGEGRETQYF. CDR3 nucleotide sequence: TGTGCCTGGAGTGTATACGGGGGAGAAGGAAGAGAGACCCAGTACTTC.

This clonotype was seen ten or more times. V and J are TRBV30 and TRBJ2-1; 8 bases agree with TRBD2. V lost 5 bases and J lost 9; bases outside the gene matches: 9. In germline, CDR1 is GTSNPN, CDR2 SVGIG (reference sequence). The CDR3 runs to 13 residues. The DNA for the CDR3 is TGTGCCTGGGGGGCGGCGGGAGGAGTTGAGCAGTTCTTC. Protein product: CAWGAAGGVEQFF.

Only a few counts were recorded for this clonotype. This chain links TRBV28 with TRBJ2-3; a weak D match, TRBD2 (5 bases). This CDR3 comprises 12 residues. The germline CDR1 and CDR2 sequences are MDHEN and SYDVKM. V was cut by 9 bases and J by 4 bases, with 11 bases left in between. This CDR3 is CASTGFADTQYF. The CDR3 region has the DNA TGTGCCAGTACGGGATTTGCAGATACGCAGTATTTT.

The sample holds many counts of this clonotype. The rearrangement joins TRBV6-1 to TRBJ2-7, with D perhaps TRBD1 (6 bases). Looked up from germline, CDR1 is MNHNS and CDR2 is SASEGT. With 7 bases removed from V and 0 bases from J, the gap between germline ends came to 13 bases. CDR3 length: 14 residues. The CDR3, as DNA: TGTGCCAGCAACGAGGGCAGGGGCTCCTACGAGCAGTACTTC. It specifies CASNEGRGSYEQYF.

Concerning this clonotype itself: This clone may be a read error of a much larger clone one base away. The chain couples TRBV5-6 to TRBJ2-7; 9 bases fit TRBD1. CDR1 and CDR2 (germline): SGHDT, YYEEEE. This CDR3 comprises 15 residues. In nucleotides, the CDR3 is TGTGCCAGCAGCACGTGGGACAGGGACCACTACGAGCACTACTTC. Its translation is CASSTWDRDHYEHYF. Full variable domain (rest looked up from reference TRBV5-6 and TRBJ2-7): DAGVTQSPTHLIKTRGQQVTLRCSPKSGHDTVSWYQQALGQGPQFIFQYYEEEERQRGNFPDRFSGHQFPNYSSELNVNALLLGDSALYLCASSTWDRDHYEHYFGPGTRLTVT.

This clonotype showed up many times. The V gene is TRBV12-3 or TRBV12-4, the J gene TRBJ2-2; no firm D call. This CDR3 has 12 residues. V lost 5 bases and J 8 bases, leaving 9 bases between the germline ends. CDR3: CASSSPVGELFF. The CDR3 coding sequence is TGTGCCAGCAGTAGCCCCGTAGGGGAGCTGTTTTTT.

The CDR3 DNA reads as TGTGCCAGCAGCTGGGTCGGGAGCACCGGGGAGCTGTTTTTT. Encoded protein: CASSWVGSTGELFF. The genes are TRBV7-2 and TRBJ2-2; D possibly corresponds to TRBD2 (6 bases). Trimming pared 4 bases from V and 4 bases from J, leaving 10 bases between. Germline CDR1 SGHTA, CDR2 FQGNSA. There are 14 residues in the CDR3.

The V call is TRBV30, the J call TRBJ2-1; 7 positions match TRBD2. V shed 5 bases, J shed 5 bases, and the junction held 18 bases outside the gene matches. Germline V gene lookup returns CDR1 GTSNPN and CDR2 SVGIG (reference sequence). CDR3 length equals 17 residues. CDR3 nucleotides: TGTGCCTGGGACCGCGGCCCCGGACTAGTTGGCAACAATGAGCAGTTCTTC. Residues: CAWDRGPGLVGNNEQFF.

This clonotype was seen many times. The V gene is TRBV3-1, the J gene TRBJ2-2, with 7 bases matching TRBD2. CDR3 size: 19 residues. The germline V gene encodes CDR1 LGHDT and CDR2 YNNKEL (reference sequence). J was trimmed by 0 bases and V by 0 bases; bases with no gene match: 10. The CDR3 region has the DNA TGTGCCAGCAGCCAAGAGTGGGTTAGCGGGCACGCGAACACCGGGGAGCTGTTTTTT. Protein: CASSQEWVSGHANTGELFF.

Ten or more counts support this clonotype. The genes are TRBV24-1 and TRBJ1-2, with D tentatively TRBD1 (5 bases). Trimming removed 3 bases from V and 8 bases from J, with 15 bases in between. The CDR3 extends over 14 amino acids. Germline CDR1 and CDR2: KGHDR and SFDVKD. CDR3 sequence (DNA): TGTGCCACCAGTGATCCACAGGCACTTGAGGGCTACACCTTC. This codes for CATSDPQALEGYTF.

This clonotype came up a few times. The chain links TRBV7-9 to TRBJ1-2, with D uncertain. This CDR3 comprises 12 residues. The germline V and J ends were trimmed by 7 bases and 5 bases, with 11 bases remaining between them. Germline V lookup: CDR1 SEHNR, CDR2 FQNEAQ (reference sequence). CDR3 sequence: CASTPRGYGYTF. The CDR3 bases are TGTGCCAGCACCCCCCGGGGATATGGCTACACCTTC.

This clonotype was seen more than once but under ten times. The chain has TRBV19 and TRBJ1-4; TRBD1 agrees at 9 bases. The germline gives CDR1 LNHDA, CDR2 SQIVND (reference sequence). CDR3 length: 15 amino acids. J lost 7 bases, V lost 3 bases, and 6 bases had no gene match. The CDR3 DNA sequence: TGTGCCAGTAGTATCCTGGGACAGGGCCTTGAAAAACTGTTTTTT. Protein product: CASSILGQGLEKLFF.

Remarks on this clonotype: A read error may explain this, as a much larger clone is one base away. CDR3 bases: TGCAGTGCTGGGGACGGGTTTAATCCACCCCTCCACTTT. Translating gives CSAGDGFNPPLHF. The chain is built from TRBV20-1 and TRBJ1-6; possible D gene TRBD1, 5 bases. The germline gives CDR1 DFQATT, CDR2 SNEGSKA (reference sequence). The length of the CDR3 is 13 residues.

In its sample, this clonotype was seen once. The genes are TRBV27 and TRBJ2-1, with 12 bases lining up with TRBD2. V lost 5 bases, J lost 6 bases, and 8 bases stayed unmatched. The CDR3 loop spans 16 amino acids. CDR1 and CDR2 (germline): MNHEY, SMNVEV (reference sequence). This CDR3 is CASSAITSGRRNEQFF. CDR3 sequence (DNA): TGTGCCAGCAGTGCCATTACTAGCGGGAGGCGCAATGAGCAGTTCTTC.

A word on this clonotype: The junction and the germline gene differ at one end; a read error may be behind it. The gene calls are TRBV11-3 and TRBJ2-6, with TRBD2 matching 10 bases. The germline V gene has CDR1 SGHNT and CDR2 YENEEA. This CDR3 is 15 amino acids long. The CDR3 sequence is CAGSLAGVGANVLTF. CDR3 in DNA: TGTGCCGGCAGTCTAGCGGGAGTAGGGGCCAACGTCCTGACTTTC.

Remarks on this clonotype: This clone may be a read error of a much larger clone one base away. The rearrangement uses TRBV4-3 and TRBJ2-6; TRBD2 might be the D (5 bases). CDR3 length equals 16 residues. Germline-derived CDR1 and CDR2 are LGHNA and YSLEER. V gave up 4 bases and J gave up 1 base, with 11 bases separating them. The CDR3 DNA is TGCGCCAGCAGCCTTCGGGGAGCATCTGGGGCCAACGTCCTGACTTTC. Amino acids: CASSLRGASGANVLTF.